This T cell receptor (beta chain) was recorded in a study of shared clonotypes between healthy human individuals. The table came from immunoSEQ multiplex PCR; TCRdb's copy has only in-frame clones and leaves some out. The table lists more than 90,000 clones, roughly two thirds of them singletons. CDR1 is MNHNY, CDR2 SVGAGI, per germline (reference sequence). Trimming removed 2 bases at V and 6 bases at J, with 8 bases between. The CDR3 runs 13 residues. This chain links TRBV6-6 with TRBJ2-1; no firm D call. Sequences were obtained from memory CD8+ T cells sorted from blood. Subset described: CD45RO+ cells pooled with CCR7-negative TemRA cells. The origin of this receptor is a man aged 25-45 years in good health. Here the CDR3 DNA reads TGTGCCAGCAGTTACCCAACCCTCAATGAGCAGTTCTTC. The encoded protein is CASSYPTLNEQFF.